Each of the 17 T cell receptor beta chains below was sequenced from the same sample in a study of cytomegalovirus exposure and HLA in healthy donors. It was with 60 Vbeta and 13 Jbeta primers that the PCR ran. Method: immunoSEQ multiplex PCR; TCRdb's copy keeps in-frame clones and lacks some. The sample lists 120,000 or so clones, over 65% seen once, with about 11% in the top ten. Sequencing was performed on PBMCs. Receptor source: a man younger than 45 in good health and CMV-seropositive.

This sequence joins TRBV6-1 and TRBJ1-5, with TRBD1 as a possible D gene (5 bases). V lost 6 bases and J 1 base, leaving 16 bases between the germline ends. Germline V gene sequence: CDR1 MNHNS, CDR2 SASEGT. The length of the CDR3 is 16 residues. CDR3 in DNA: TGTGCCAGCAGCGAACTCGGTGGGGGGAGCAATCAGCCCCAGCATTTT. Translated: CASSELGGGSNQPQHF.

CDR3: CASSLNGGSRYEQYF. CDR3 nucleotide sequence: TGTGCCAGCAGCTTGAATGGCGGGAGTAGATACGAGCAGTACTTC. The V gene is TRBV7-3, the J gene TRBJ2-7, with 7 positions matching TRBD2. Germline assignment: CDR1 SGHTA and CDR2 FQGTGA. Unmatched junction bases numbered 9, after V lost 3 bases and J lost 4 bases. This CDR3 has 15 residues.

This rearrangement joins TRBV14 to TRBJ1-2, with D possibly being TRBD1 (6 bases). V dropped 8 bases and J dropped 4 bases, with 14 bases sitting between them. Germline CDR1 is SGHDN and CDR2 is FVKESK. The CDR3 runs to 13 residues. In DNA form, the CDR3 reads TGTGCCAGCGGCCTCGGGGGGCCCTATGGCTACACCTTC. Protein: CASGLGGPYGYTF.

The CDR3 coding sequence is TGTGCCACCAGCAGAGAGTGGACTAGCCCTTCTAGCACAGATACGCAGTATTTT. Translated, it gives CATSREWTSPSSTDTQYF. The V and J genes are TRBV15 and TRBJ2-3; 8 bases match TRBD2. With V trimmed by 0 bases and J by 0 bases, 8 bases remained unmatched. Germline V gene sequence: CDR1 LNHNV, CDR2 YYDKDF (reference sequence). The CDR3 length is 18 residues.

The J gene is TRBJ1-3, the V gene TRBV6-5; possible D gene TRBD1, 5 bases. Germline CDR1 reads MNHEY; CDR2 reads SVGAGI. Trimming took 2 bases from V and 0 from J, leaving 11 bases between them. CDR3 length: 16 residues. The chain's CDR3 is CASSYDSAYSGNTIYF. The CDR3 nucleotides read TGTGCCAGCAGTTACGACAGTGCTTACTCTGGAAACACCATATATTTT.

This chain links TRBV6-1 with TRBJ2-7; D perhaps matches TRBD1 (5 bases). The V end was cut by 1 base, the J end by 2 bases, with 9 bases between. The germline V gene has CDR1 MNHNS and CDR2 SASEGT. The length of the CDR3 is 14 residues. Written as DNA, the CDR3 is TGTGCCAGCAGTGAAGGGGGCAGGGCCTACGAGCAGTACTTC. Protein: CASSEGGRAYEQYF.

The chain carries TRBV29-1 and TRBJ2-2; D might be TRBD1 (6 bases). The germline gives CDR1 SQVTM, CDR2 ANQGSEA. Trimming took 3 bases from V and 2 from J, leaving 10 bases between them. The CDR3 length is 14 residues. The CDR3: CSVEIRGNTGELFF. The CDR3 bases are TGCAGCGTTGAGATCAGGGGTAACACCGGGGAGCTGTTTTTT.

In DNA form, the CDR3 reads TGTGCCACCACCTGGGGGGACGGGGAGCTGTTTTTT. Its translation: CATTWGDGELFF. V gene TRBV10-3 combines with J gene TRBJ2-2; D perhaps matches TRBD2 (6 bases). Trimming removed 10 bases at V and 7 bases at J, with 13 bases between. The CDR3 loop spans 12 amino acids. Germline-derived CDR1 and CDR2 are ENHRY and SYGVKD.

This clone has just a few counts. CDR3 in amino acids: CASSQEGVASFDEQFF. CDR3 in DNA: TGTGCCAGCAGCCAAGAAGGTGTGGCTAGTTTCGATGAGCAGTTCTTC. V is TRBV4-2 and J is TRBJ2-1, with unresolved D. V was shortened by 0 bases and J by 8 bases, with 17 bases between the two germline ends. Germline CDR1 reads LGHNA; CDR2 reads YNFKEQ. The CDR3 spans 16 residues.

The chain is built from TRBV6-5 and TRBJ1-1; 7 positions agree with TRBD1. Germline V lookup: CDR1 MNHEY, CDR2 SVGAGI. The CDR3 extends over 13 amino acids. The J segment lost 3 bases and the V segment lost 6 bases, leaving 4 bases of the junction unmatched. The CDR3 spells CASRPTGHTEAFF. CDR3 DNA: TGTGCCAGCAGGCCGACAGGGCACACTGAAGCTTTCTTT.

This clone was picked up many times. The J gene is TRBJ2-1, the V gene TRBV27; 10 bases are a match to TRBD2. This CDR3 has 15 residues. V lost 6 bases to trimming and J lost 7 bases; unmatched junction nucleotides: 9. Germline-derived CDR1 and CDR2 are MNHEY and SMNVEV (reference sequence). CDR3 bases: TGTGCCAGCAGCCCTTGGGCTAGCGGGAGAAATGAGCAGTTCTTC. Translating gives CASSPWASGRNEQFF.

This clone was detected once. V is TRBV5-6 and J is TRBJ2-1, with 11 bases lining up with TRBD2. V was pared by 7 bases and J by 10 bases, with 4 bases of the junction left unmatched. The CDR3 sequence is 12 residues long. Germline V gives CDR1 SGHDT, CDR2 YYEEEE. CDR3 loop: CASVAGGYEQFF. The CDR3 bases are TGTGCCAGCGTAGCGGGAGGGTACGAGCAGTTCTTC. Full variable domain (outside the CDR3, taken from reference TRBV5-6 and TRBJ2-1): DAGVTQSPTHLIKTRGQQVTLRCSPKSGHDTVSWYQQALGQGPQFIFQYYEEEERQRGNFPDRFSGHQFPNYSSELNVNALLLGDSALYLCASVAGGYEQFFGPGTRLTVL.

The chain links TRBV4-2 to TRBJ1-2; D is perhaps TRBD1 (6 bases). Trimming shortened V by 6 bases and J by 4 bases, and 15 bases separated the two germline ends. The CDR3 is made up of 14 amino acids. Germline assignment: CDR1 LGHNA and CDR2 YNFKEQ. CDR3 region: CASRGRGGPYGYTF. The CDR3, as DNA: TGTGCCAGCAGAGGAAGGGGGGGGCCCTATGGCTACACCTTC.

J is TRBJ2-7 and V is TRBV5-1; 12 bases line up with TRBD2. The CDR3 has 14 residues. V gave up 3 bases and J gave up 6 bases; unmatched junction bases: 4. Germline V gene lookup returns CDR1 SGHRS and CDR2 YFSETQ. Here the CDR3 reads CASSSTSGRSEQYF. The CDR3 coding sequence is TGCGCCAGCAGCTCTACTAGCGGGAGGTCCGAGCAGTACTTC.

The gene calls are TRBV29-1 and TRBJ2-3; tentative D call: TRBD2 (6 bases). CDR1 is SQVTM and CDR2 is ANQGSEA in the germline V gene. V lost 6 bases to trimming and J lost 7 bases, with 23 bases between them. This CDR3 comprises 15 residues. CDR3 in DNA: TGCAGCGTCGTAGGGACTGGAATAGAGAAGAATACGCAGTATTTT. Its protein is CSVVGTGIEKNTQYF.

As regards this clone: A read error may produce the germline difference seen at one junction end. V usage is TRBV10-3 and J usage is TRBJ2-1, with D hard to call. This CDR3 comprises 14 residues. Germline V gene sequence: CDR1 ENHRY, CDR2 SYGVKD. The CDR3 DNA reads as TGTGCCATCAGTGAGTCGCTTGGCCCCAATCAGCAGTTCTTC. Its protein is CAISESLGPNQQFF.

The rearrangement links TRBV21-1 to TRBJ1-5; the table assigns TRBD1, which was not confirmed against the DNA. TRBV21-1 is recorded as a pseudogene. The CDR3 is 15 amino acids. The chain's CDR3 is CASSKGTDSNQPQHF. DNA of the CDR3: TGTGCCAGCAGCAAAGGGACAGATAGCAATCAGCCCCAGCATTTT.